Listed below are T cell receptor beta chains from one sample, sequenced in a study of cytomegalovirus exposure and HLA in healthy donors. TCRdb's table, derived via immunoSEQ multiplex PCR, lists solely in-frame clones and lacks some. The sample comprises approximately 160,000 clones, more than 70% of which are singletons, and over 4.5% rests with the top ten. Sequencing was performed on PBMCs. The receptors here all came from a male donor in good health and CMV-seronegative. Each CDR3 is given without its conserved first and last residue. The order of the fields is V gene, J gene, CDR3 protein.

v_gene: TRBV6-5
j_gene: TRBJ1-4
CDR3aa: ASSYSTGQGLF

v_gene: TRBV6-5
j_gene: TRBJ1-1
CDR3aa: ASSYSGGHEAF

v_gene: TRBV2
j_gene: TRBJ2-5
CDR3aa: ASNVGQRETQY

v_gene: TRBV6-5
j_gene: TRBJ1-1
CDR3aa: ASNRGKKNTEAF

v_gene: TRBV6-1
j_gene: TRBJ1-2
CDR3aa: ASSEAVGAYNYGYT

v_gene: TRBV11-2
j_gene: TRBJ2-2
CDR3aa: ASSSSSGGEMVELF

v_gene: TRBV5-8
j_gene: TRBJ1-4
CDR3aa: ASSQALGTRNEKLF

v_gene: TRBV7-8
j_gene: TRBJ2-3
CDR3aa: ASSLSTADTQY

v_gene: TRBV14
j_gene: TRBJ2-3
CDR3aa: ASSQDFGGDTQY

v_gene: TRBV2
j_gene: TRBJ2-3
CDR3aa: ASSLLNTDTQY

v_gene: TRBV25-1
j_gene: TRBJ1-5
CDR3aa: ASSAETGGNQPQH

v_gene: TRBV5-8
j_gene: TRBJ2-7
CDR3aa: ASSLAQPSYEQY

v_gene: TRBV7-9
j_gene: TRBJ2-7
CDR3aa: SSSVAGRYEQY

v_gene: TRBV11-2
j_gene: TRBJ1-5
CDR3aa: ASSFSVTNQPQH

v_gene: TRBV29-1
j_gene: TRBJ2-3
CDR3aa: SVDNLAGVTDTQY

v_gene: TRBV7-2
j_gene: TRBJ1-3
CDR3aa: ASSLGHSGNTIY

v_gene: TRBV27
j_gene: TRBJ1-5
CDR3aa: ASSLRGSNQPQH

v_gene: TRBV7-2
j_gene: TRBJ1-2
CDR3aa: ASSFPGQGKIGYT

v_gene: TRBV18
j_gene: TRBJ1-1
CDR3aa: ASSSNLGEGTNTEAF

v_gene: TRBV18
j_gene: TRBJ1-2
CDR3aa: ASSPPGQDGGYT

v_gene: TRBV5-1
j_gene: TRBJ1-2
CDR3aa: ASSLGLYGYT

v_gene: TRBV19
j_gene: TRBJ1-5
CDR3aa: ASSIGGGSNQPQH

v_gene: TRBV7-2
j_gene: TRBJ2-5
CDR3aa: ASSVLRETQY

v_gene: TRBV5-1
j_gene: TRBJ1-1
CDR3aa: ASSLTGLTEAF

v_gene: TRBV5-1
j_gene: TRBJ1-6
CDR3aa: ASSFRTDSPLH

v_gene: TRBV9
j_gene: TRBJ2-7
CDR3aa: ASSSGQGSYEQY

v_gene: TRBV25-1
j_gene: TRBJ1-1
CDR3aa: ASRGEDTEAF

v_gene: TRBV28
j_gene: TRBJ2-7
CDR3aa: ASLPRELSYEQY

v_gene: TRBV28
j_gene: TRBJ1-2
CDR3aa: ASSTRNYGYT

v_gene: TRBV10-3
j_gene: TRBJ2-3
CDR3aa: AISIPSGGSTDTQY

v_gene: TRBV5-1
j_gene: TRBJ2-5
CDR3aa: ASSLSSGGQETQY

v_gene: TRBV7-3
j_gene: TRBJ1-5
CDR3aa: ASSSGGRNQPQH

v_gene: TRBV27
j_gene: TRBJ2-1
CDR3aa: ASSLLVSGEQF

v_gene: TRBV19
j_gene: TRBJ1-5
CDR3aa: ASSSAGTSGQPQH

v_gene: TRBV11-3
j_gene: TRBJ2-1
CDR3aa: ASSPRGAGAYNEQF

v_gene: TRBV7-2
j_gene: TRBJ1-1
CDR3aa: ASSLTQGPAF

v_gene: TRBV6-5
j_gene: TRBJ1-6
CDR3aa: ASMRGQSSPLH

v_gene: TRBV29-1
j_gene: TRBJ1-1
CDR3aa: SGGQGGEAF

v_gene: TRBV7-9
j_gene: TRBJ1-1
CDR3aa: SSSSHPVLNTEAF

v_gene: TRBV15
j_gene: TRBJ1-1
CDR3aa: ATSRDFRVGGTEAF

v_gene: TRBV19
j_gene: TRBJ1-1
CDR3aa: ASSIRVEAF

v_gene: TRBV10-1
j_gene: TRBJ1-3
CDR3aa: ASSESDRGPSGNTIY

v_gene: TRBV7-3
j_gene: TRBJ1-6
CDR3aa: ASSFVEDSPLH

v_gene: TRBV6-4
j_gene: TRBJ2-1
CDR3aa: ASSAGAGEGNEQF

v_gene: TRBV6-5
j_gene: TRBJ1-5
CDR3aa: ASSYSPGFQPQH

v_gene: TRBV9
j_gene: TRBJ2-6
CDR3aa: ASSVARGSGANVLT

v_gene: TRBV6-6
j_gene: TRBJ2-5
CDR3aa: ASSPITRGDQETQY

v_gene: TRBV5-1
j_gene: TRBJ2-2
CDR3aa: ASSLSPVQAQNTGELF

v_gene: TRBV5-6
j_gene: TRBJ2-3
CDR3aa: ASSFSGSTDTQY

v_gene: TRBV27
j_gene: TRBJ2-7
CDR3aa: ASSLSWTDTYEQY

v_gene: TRBV28
j_gene: TRBJ1-2
CDR3aa: ASSLRGAIGNGYT

v_gene: TRBV4-1
j_gene: TRBJ1-5
CDR3aa: ASSQQTGTRGQPQH

v_gene: TRBV27
j_gene: TRBJ2-1
CDR3aa: ASSFLTSYNEQF

v_gene: TRBV9
j_gene: TRBJ2-3
CDR3aa: ASSVSGKLDTQY

v_gene: TRBV7-9
j_gene: TRBJ2-3
CDR3aa: ASSLGQGVDTQY